This TCR beta chain was captured by sequencing in a study of blood T cell repertoires in COVID-19 (TCRdb year 2020). Study-wide context: Samples from collaborators originated in the United States, Italy and Spain and spanned both the acute and convalescent phases of COVID-19. The prospective study material was composed of cDNA or gDNA derived from T cells, B-cell-depleted T cells, or PBMCs. The dataset comprised deeply sampled blood TCRbeta repertoires from subjects exposed to, actively infected with, or recovered from COVID-19. The repertoires were made available in a free public database intended to serve as a resource for research on the immune response to SARS-CoV-2. Samples came from the ongoing ImmuneRACE study (first 160 participants) plus 1,254 subjects from 6 global collaborators. A de-identified subject ID, COVID-19 status, age in years and sex were almost always included in the sample metadata. Where available, HLA class I and class II types were obtained from metadata supplied by the sample provider rather than from assay-based typing. Summary of the overall study and its limitations: The quantity of clinical and demographic metadata differed by source and by participant and was supplied without curation.

TCRbeta CDR3 regions were amplified from genomic DNA using the immunoSEQ Assay, a bias-controlled multiplex PCR. On the study's bioinformatics: The number of nucleated cells in each sample was estimated from the amplification of reference gene primers within the assay. To quantify the absolute abundance of each unique TCRbeta CDR3 rearrangement, sequence reads were collapsed and filtered. For each sample, productive Simpson clonality was calculated as the square root of Simpson's diversity index across productive rearrangements. TCRdb carries this immuneACCESS record with in-frame sequences only. Its versions omit some clonotypes, under half of them owing to an unresolved V gene in the studies checked, with the rest unexplained. The DNA gave D and trimming, while V, J and clone size come from that table. This sample holds about 400,000 clones; approximately 87% were observed only once. The top ten clones comprise roughly a tenth of the sample.

Concerning this clone itself: Its cognate antigen has yet to be identified. No much larger clonotype is one base removed from it; base qualities were not supplied.

Participants in the prospective study were enrolled through a virtual design, were aged roughly 18 to 90 years, and lived in 24 United States geographic areas. In the prospective study, participants were assigned to cohorts based on the clinical history participants reported in a screening survey and a study questionnaire. Recovered participants in ImmuneRACE Cohort 3 were defined by two consecutive negative NP/OP PCR tests, clearance by a healthcare professional, or resolution of symptoms. Mobile phlebotomists in the prospective study collected whole blood, serum and a nasopharyngeal or oropharyngeal swab from every participant. Prospective study participants could optionally give additional blood draws and questionnaires over an approximately two-month period. Before DNA extraction, blood samples from the prospective study were shipped at room temperature or frozen. V is clipped by 0 bases and J by 10 bases, and the sequence between their germline boundaries is 13 bases long. CDR1 and CDR2 are drawn from the germline V gene: MNHEY, SVGAGI. The CDR3, from cysteine to phenylalanine, totals 15 residues. Only the CDR3 DNA is retained, 45 bases long and in frame from the first base.

The sequencing input was PBMCs or T cells enriched from blood (not recorded which). The rearrangement combines TRBV6-5 with TRBJ1-6, with a tentative D gene TRBD1 over 5 matching bases. The receptor comes from a woman aged 45 to 65 who had recovered from COVID-19. Read as DNA, the sequence is TGTGCCAGCAGTTACTCGAGTCAGGGCGGCTCACCCCTCCACTTT. It is translated as CASSYSSQGGSPLHF.